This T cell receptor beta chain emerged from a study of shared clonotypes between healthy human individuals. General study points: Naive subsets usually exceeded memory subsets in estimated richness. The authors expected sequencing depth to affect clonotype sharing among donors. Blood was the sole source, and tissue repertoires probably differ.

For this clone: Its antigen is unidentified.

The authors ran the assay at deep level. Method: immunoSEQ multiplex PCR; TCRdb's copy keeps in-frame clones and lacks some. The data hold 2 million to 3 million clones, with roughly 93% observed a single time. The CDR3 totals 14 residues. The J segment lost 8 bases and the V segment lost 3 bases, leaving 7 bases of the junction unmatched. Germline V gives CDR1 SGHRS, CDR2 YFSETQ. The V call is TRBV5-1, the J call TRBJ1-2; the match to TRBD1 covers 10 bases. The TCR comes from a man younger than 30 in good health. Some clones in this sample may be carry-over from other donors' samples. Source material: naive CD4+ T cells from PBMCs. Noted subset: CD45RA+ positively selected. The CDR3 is CASSSPGQGTGYTF. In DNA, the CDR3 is TGCGCCAGCAGCTCTCCGGGACAGGGGACCGGCTACACCTTC.